These T cell receptor beta chains were read from a single sample in a study of T-cell memory formation after mild COVID-19. Via MiXCR, TCRdb re-called the 5' RACE reads, giving one row per CDR3 protein. The sample yields about 160,000 distinct CDR3 sequences, roughly a third seen once. The specimen sequenced was PBMCs or a T cell subset sorted from them (not recorded which). Receptors were obtained from an adult woman who had mild COVID-19 (a few samples of this study predate the infection). Cell type and time point are not known. The CDR3 runs from the conserved cysteine through the conserved F or W. Each record gives: D gene, J gene, V gene, clone size, CDR3 DNA, CDR3 protein. D genes are given only for firm matches. For some rows the clone size is stated as once, few or many, or as a class when expanded; others skip it.

TRBD1	TRBJ2-7	TRBV12-3/TRBV12-4	.	TGTGCCAGCAGTCTGGGACAGTCCGGCTCCTACGAGCAGTACTTC	CASSLGQSGSYEQYF
.	TRBJ1-1	TRBV7-3	.	TGTGCCAGCAGGTCCTGGGTGGACACTGAAGCTTTCTTT	CASRSWVDTEAFF
.	TRBJ1-3	TRBV12-3/TRBV12-4	few	TGTGCCAGCAGCCCTGGACTAGACACCATATATTTT	CASSPGLDTIYF
TRBD1	TRBJ2-7	TRBV7-9	.	TGTGCCAGCAGCACTGACAGGGGGTTCTCCTACGAGCAGTACTTC	CASSTDRGFSYEQYF
TRBD1	TRBJ1-4	TRBV6-5	once	TGTGCCAGCAGACTGGGACAGGGTGGTGAAAAACTGTTTTTT	CASRLGQGGEKLFF
.	TRBJ2-7	TRBV20-1	few	TGCAGTGCTAGAGGGGGGCTTTCCTACGAGCAGTACTTC	CSARGGLSYEQYF
TRBD1	TRBJ1-4	TRBV7-2	.	TGTGCCAGCAGCTTAGAGGGACAGCCTAATGAAAAACTGTTTTTT	CASSLEGQPNEKLFF
TRBD1	TRBJ1-1	TRBV12-3/TRBV12-4	.	TGTGCCAGCAGTCGTCATGCCCAAAAGACAGGGAAAGCTTTCTTT	CASSRHAQKTGKAFF
.	TRBJ2-1	TRBV7-3	.	TGTGCCAGCAGCTTAGGGGGTCTTTCCTACAATGAGCAGTTCTTC	CASSLGGLSYNEQFF
.	TRBJ2-1	TRBV12-3/TRBV12-4	.	TGTGCCAGCACCGTAGACGGTCTGGGGGAGCAGTTCTTC	CASTVDGLGEQFF
.	TRBJ2-3	TRBV20-1	.	TGCAGTGCCTCGACTTCGTCGTCCTCAGATACGCAGTATTTT	CSASTSSSSDTQYF
.	TRBJ2-1	TRBV7-6	.	TGTGCCAGCAGCTTAGCCGGGTCATACTCCTACAATGAGCAGTTCTTC	CASSLAGSYSYNEQFF
TRBD2	TRBJ2-3	TRBV18	.	TGTGCCAGCTCACCACCAATACTAGCGGGAACAGATACGCAGTATTTT	CASSPPILAGTDTQYF
TRBD1	TRBJ1-6	TRBV7-6	few	TGTGCCAGCAGCCCCTATCAGGGGGCGGTTAAGGATTCACCCCTCCACTTT	CASSPYQGAVKDSPLHF
TRBD2	TRBJ2-2	TRBV3-1	.	TGTGCCAGCAGCCAAGATTCGGGACTAGCGACCGGGGAGCTGTTTTTT	CASSQDSGLATGELFF